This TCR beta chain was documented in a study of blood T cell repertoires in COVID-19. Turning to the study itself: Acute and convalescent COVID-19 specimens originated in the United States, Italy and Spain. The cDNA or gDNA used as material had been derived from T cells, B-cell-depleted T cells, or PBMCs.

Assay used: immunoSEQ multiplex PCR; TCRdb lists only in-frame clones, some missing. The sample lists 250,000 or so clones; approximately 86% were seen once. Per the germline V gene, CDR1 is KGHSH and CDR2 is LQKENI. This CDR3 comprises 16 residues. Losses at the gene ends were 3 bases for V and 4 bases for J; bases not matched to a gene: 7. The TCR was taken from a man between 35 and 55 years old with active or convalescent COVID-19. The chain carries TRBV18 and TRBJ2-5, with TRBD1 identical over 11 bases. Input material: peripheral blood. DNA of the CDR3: TGTGCCAGCTCACCCCAAAGCGGACAGGGGGCAGAGACCCAGTACTTC. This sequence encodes CASSPQSGQGAETQYF.